This TCR beta chain was obtained from a study of CD4 T cells in relation to SARS-CoV-2 and coronaviruses. The method was immunoSEQ multiplex PCR; TCRdb's version includes in-frame clones alone and lacks a portion of them. The data show tens of thousands of clones, with about three quarters seen just once and around 3% held by the top ten. Germline V gene data show CDR1 as SNHLY and CDR2 as FYNNEI. The CDR3 is made up of 14 amino acids. Between the trimmed V and J ends, which lost 2 bases and 3 bases, there was a span of 10 bases. Naive or memory CD4+ cells were cultured 1:1 with T cell-depleted PBMCs plus CEF. For this clone: What it binds is unknown.

The sample taken for sequencing was memory CD4+ T cells from PBMCs, cultured in vitro. The rearrangement joins TRBV2 to TRBJ1-1; D remains ambiguous. This clonotype was sampled from an adult with COVID-19. The CDR3 is CASSEYQSDTEAFF. CDR3 coding DNA: TGTGCCAGCAGTGAATATCAGTCGGACACTGAAGCTTTCTTT.